This TCR beta chain was identified in a study of tumor-infiltrating lymphocytes in primary liver carcinoma (dated by TCRdb to the late 2010s). Some background on the complete study: Of the five patients, three men and two women aged 30 to 69 years, four had hepatocellular carcinoma and one had combined HCC and intrahepatic cholangiocarcinoma. High reproducibility was observed for the technical replicate repertoires, with mean shared-clone rates near 0.89 and correlation coefficients above 0.98. The five patients had tumors of stage T1-T3 N0M0, with maximum diameters ranging from roughly 4 to 11 cm. TCRbeta repertoire sequencing, expression microarrays and whole-exome sequencing were combined in the study across five regions of each liver tumor, with adjacent normal tissue and blood also included. Agilent mRNA microarray profiling was performed on the roughly 24 tumor region samples to relate TCRbeta repertoire diversity to the local molecular phenotype. A total of roughly 35 specimens from 5 patients underwent TCRbeta repertoire sequencing, comprising approximately 25 tumor regions, 5 adjacent noncancerous liver tissues and 5 peripheral blood samples. Each sample produced about 3.5 to 7.13 million productive TCRbeta reads, and read depth showed no significant difference between tissue types.

Total RNA and DNA were co-extracted from roughly 18-30 mg of bulk tissue with the AllPrep DNA/RNA mini kit, without cell sorting. Between November 2015 and March 2016, roughly five patients in China with histopathologically diagnosed primary liver carcinoma had their tumors surgically resected. At the time of sampling, the patients were treatment-naive and had chronic HBV infection. Each tumor was sampled at five spatially separated regions: the superior, inferior, left-lateral and right-lateral poles and the tumor centre. Histological examination found more than 80% viable tumor cells in every tumor sample. Fresh tumor and adjacent tissue pieces were bisected, with one half stored in RNAlater at -80 degrees C and the other half sent for histology. Worth noting for this clonotype: Which antigen it targets is not known. No base qualities exist here, and no much larger clone lies one base off it.

TCRbeta-specific cDNA was reverse-transcribed from 500 ng total RNA using a constant-region primer and ProtoScript II reverse transcriptase. Construction of the TCRbeta libraries relied on three nested rounds of multiplex PCR, following a slightly modified ARM-PCR procedure. Each of the first two PCR rounds ran for about 10 cycles and used multiplex TRBV1-TRBV30 forward primers together with a Cbeta reverse primer. A final 25-cycle PCR with Deep VentR polymerase added sample barcodes and Illumina adapters. Before sequencing, amplicons of 200-500 bp were purified from gel using a QIAquick gel extraction kit. TCRbeta amplicons were sequenced on an Illumina HiSeq 2500 with 250-bp paired-end reads. Turning to the authors' computational methods: Quality trimming of reads was performed with Trimmomatic v0.33, and paired reads were merged with FLASH v1.2.11 so that full CDR3 sequences could be recovered. V, D and J germline segments were assigned to the rearranged TCRbeta sequences using MiGEC v1.2.1b. VDJtools v1.0.0 computed clonotype statistics and Shannon-Wiener diversity indices. To cut down on sampling bias, every analysis after diversity analysis relied on just the 250 most abundant clonotypes from each sample. The public sequencing data were trimmed at Q25 with fastp and processed into clonotypes with MiXCR by TCRdb, which kept only in-frame beta chains. Rows matching on CDR3 protein sequence are summarized as one entry with the most common DNA and genes. The V and J calls, along with clone size, are taken from TCRdb and not from the paper's own processing. Here the sample has about 60,000 distinct CDR3 sequences; approximately 74% occur a single time. Around 44% of the sample rests with the top ten.

Overall study results and their limits: A significantly larger repertoire fraction was made up by the top 250 clones in tumors than in blood (p = 0.039). Since the samples were bulk and unsorted, there was no way to compare CD4+ and CD8+ T cell repertoires. Only a few patients were included in the study, and the authors note that the findings should be validated in a larger study. Only about 7-24% of top clones were present in all five regions of a tumor, suggesting spatial heterogeneity of tumor-infiltrating T cells. Pairs of tumor regions showed greater repertoire overlap (mean about 36%) than tumor-adjacent pairs (roughly 17%) or tumor-blood pairs (approximately 15%), which is consistent with antigen-driven expansion. Because only the TCR beta chain was sequenced and unpaired alpha chains were not captured, true repertoire diversity is likely underestimated.

Per the germline V gene (reference sequence), SGHNT is the CDR1 and YYREEE is the CDR2. The CDR3 numbers 15 residues from cysteine through phenylalanine. The retained sequence is limited to the CDR3, 45 bases, with the frame set at the first base. From V the trimming removes 6 bases and from J it removes 0 bases, while the gene matches leave 5 bases of the junction unaccounted for. This receptor was identified in a man aged 35 to 55 with primary liver carcinoma and hepatitis B virus infection. The sequenced sample consisted of liver tumor tissue from sampling region 4. The sample's cell subset or site label, in plain terms: tumor region T4, right-lateral pole. Recombination joined TRBV5-4 with TRBJ2-1; 8 central nucleotides agree with TRBD2. The CDR3 in this case is CASTRSGSSYNEQFF. DNA sequence: TGTGCCAGCACCCGAAGCGGGAGCTCCTACAATGAGCAGTTCTTC.